The subject of this entry is one T cell receptor beta chain. What it binds is not known. A much more abundant neighbour one base away suggests this may be a read error. Included in the TCR beta cDNA libraries were unique molecular identifiers. Each sample of roughly 0.95 to 10 million input T cells yielded around 500,000 cDNA molecules, so each molecule approximated one T cell. TCRdb reprocessed the PCR reads with MiXCR, giving one entry per CDR3 protein. The data contain a few hundred thousand distinct CDR3 sequences, 36% of them seen just once; the ten biggest clones take up around 5.2%. The CDR3 has 15 amino acids. The V end lost 6 bases, the J end lost 11 bases, and 25 bases lay between the germline ends. Germline loops: CDR1 MNHEY, CDR2 SVGAGI. The data derive from a study of post-analysis software for immune sequencing data. In the study overall: In terms of disease course, relapsing-remitting, secondary progressive and progressive-relapsing multiple sclerosis were included.

Study findings and constraints: Samples made in the same batch grouped tightly together by F measure. With TRBV5-6, TRBV5-1 and TRBV20-1 included, roughly five TRBV segments were more frequent in patients than in controls. Multiple sclerosis patients had significantly lower normalized Chao1 diversity than controls.

This receptor was taken from a girl aged 5 to 17 with multiple sclerosis. The source material was blood. The chain couples TRBV6-5 to TRBJ2-5; maybe TRBD2 (6 bases). CDR3 protein: CASSRSGTGNNEQYF. CDR3 nucleotide sequence: TGTGCCAGCAGCCGATCCGGGACTGGGAACAATGAGCAGTACTTC.